This TCR beta chain was sequenced for a study of T cells after yellow fever vaccination. Overall study findings and caveats: Abundant bulk-derived clonotypes could contaminate FACS-sorted repertoires.

Generation of TCR cDNA used 5'RACE template switching (which added a universal primer site and UMIs). MiXCR, run by TCRdb on the 5' RACE reads, gives a single entry per CDR3 protein. This table holds about 340,000 distinct CDR3 sequences, around 13% found once. A remark on this clonotype: Its antigen is undetermined.

Germline loops: CDR1 DFQATT, CDR2 SNEGSKA (reference sequence). V shed 5 bases, J shed 0 bases, and the junction held 11 bases outside the gene matches. This CDR3 is 19 amino acids long. This sample comprised CD4+ T cells sorted from PBMCs, obtained 15 days after the yellow fever booster vaccination. This TCR came from a man in his late teens or twenties who received the YFV17D yellow fever vaccine. The genes are TRBV20-1 and TRBJ2-6; TRBD2 matches at 12 bases. For the CDR3, the DNA is TGCAGTGCTCCCGACGGGACTAGCGGGTCCAGCTCTGGGGCCAACGTCCTGACTTTC. Translating it yields CSAPDGTSGSSSGANVLTF.